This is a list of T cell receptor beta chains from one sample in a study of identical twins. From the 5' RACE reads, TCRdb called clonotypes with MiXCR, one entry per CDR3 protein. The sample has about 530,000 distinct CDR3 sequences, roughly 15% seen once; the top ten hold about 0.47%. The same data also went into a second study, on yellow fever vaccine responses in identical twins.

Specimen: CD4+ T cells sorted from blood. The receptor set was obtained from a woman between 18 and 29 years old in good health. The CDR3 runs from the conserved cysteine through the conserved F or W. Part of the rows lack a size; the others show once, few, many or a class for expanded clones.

CDR3 protein: CSAFRTDPNYGYTF; clone size: many; CDR3 length: 14; V gene: TRBV20-1; J gene: TRBJ1-2
CDR3 protein: CASIPSGVRSSYNEQFF; clone size: once; CDR3 length: 17; V gene: TRBV28; J gene: TRBJ2-1
CDR3 protein: CASSQDYIQYF; clone size: NA; CDR3 length: 11; V gene: TRBV4-2; J gene: TRBJ2-4
CDR3 protein: CASSELVGLNSPLHF; clone size: few; CDR3 length: 15; V gene: TRBV2; J gene: TRBJ1-6
CDR3 protein: CASSQGTALGGYTF; clone size: NA; CDR3 length: 14; V gene: TRBV3-1; J gene: TRBJ1-2
CDR3 protein: CASSQVGGADTQYF; clone size: NA; CDR3 length: 14; V gene: TRBV14; J gene: TRBJ2-3
CDR3 protein: CSASRPSGNSYEQYF; clone size: few; CDR3 length: 15; V gene: TRBV20-1; J gene: TRBJ2-7
CDR3 protein: CASSLSGQNNEQFF; clone size: few; CDR3 length: 14; V gene: TRBV5-4; J gene: TRBJ2-1
CDR3 protein: CASSSRLAGGQADTQYF; clone size: NA; CDR3 length: 17; V gene: TRBV5-1; J gene: TRBJ2-3
CDR3 protein: CASSLQGQGYHNEQFF; clone size: few; CDR3 length: 16; V gene: TRBV13; J gene: TRBJ2-1
CDR3 protein: CSAPVGGLGETQYF; clone size: NA; CDR3 length: 14; V gene: TRBV20-1; J gene: TRBJ2-5
CDR3 protein: CASSTGTGFYEQYF; clone size: NA; CDR3 length: 14; V gene: TRBV28; J gene: TRBJ2-7
CDR3 protein: CASSRDPDTQYF; clone size: NA; CDR3 length: 12; V gene: TRBV18; J gene: TRBJ2-3
CDR3 protein: CASSLNRRWLFF; clone size: many; CDR3 length: 12; V gene: TRBV7-2; J gene: TRBJ2-2
CDR3 protein: CASSQDTGRTDTQYF; clone size: NA; CDR3 length: 15; V gene: TRBV3-1; J gene: TRBJ2-3
CDR3 protein: CASSFGIPEAFF; clone size: few; CDR3 length: 12; V gene: TRBV4-1; J gene: TRBJ1-1
CDR3 protein: CASSTRLAGADNEQFF; clone size: NA; CDR3 length: 16; V gene: TRBV7-9; J gene: TRBJ2-1
CDR3 protein: CASSFRTTIDDTQYF; clone size: NA; CDR3 length: 15; V gene: TRBV5-1; J gene: TRBJ2-3
CDR3 protein: CASSPSRTNEKLFF; clone size: NA; CDR3 length: 14; V gene: TRBV7-6; J gene: TRBJ1-4
CDR3 protein: CASSLYGFSGANVLTF; clone size: NA; CDR3 length: 16; V gene: TRBV7-6; J gene: TRBJ2-6
CDR3 protein: CASSSTSGTSYEQYF; clone size: few; CDR3 length: 15; V gene: TRBV28; J gene: TRBJ2-7
CDR3 protein: CASRLGTGNTEAFF; clone size: NA; CDR3 length: 14; V gene: TRBV7-3; J gene: TRBJ1-1
CDR3 protein: CASSFQGAGLFEQFF; clone size: few; CDR3 length: 15; V gene: TRBV27; J gene: TRBJ2-1
CDR3 protein: CASSQDQGLALFF; clone size: NA; CDR3 length: 13; V gene: TRBV4-2; J gene: TRBJ2-1
CDR3 protein: CASSLWDNEQFF; clone size: many; CDR3 length: 12; V gene: TRBV28; J gene: TRBJ2-1
CDR3 protein: CSARVSSADRPQHF; clone size: few; CDR3 length: 14; V gene: TRBV20-1; J gene: TRBJ1-5
CDR3 protein: CASSPAYSGGRTDTQYF; clone size: NA; CDR3 length: 17; V gene: TRBV11-2; J gene: TRBJ2-3
CDR3 protein: CASSLDWSIGSPLHF; clone size: NA; CDR3 length: 15; V gene: TRBV12-3/TRBV12-4; J gene: TRBJ1-6
CDR3 protein: CASSFGTSGTSTDTQYF; clone size: NA; CDR3 length: 17; V gene: TRBV7-6; J gene: TRBJ2-3
CDR3 protein: CSARKSLFNEQFF; clone size: NA; CDR3 length: 13; V gene: TRBV20-1; J gene: TRBJ2-1
CDR3 protein: CASRETGAPTYEQYF; clone size: NA; CDR3 length: 15; V gene: TRBV28; J gene: TRBJ2-7
CDR3 protein: CSARDPLQGKIRYEQYF; clone size: NA; CDR3 length: 17; V gene: TRBV20-1; J gene: TRBJ2-7
CDR3 protein: CASSRTGMGNEQFF; clone size: few; CDR3 length: 14; V gene: TRBV12-3/TRBV12-4; J gene: TRBJ2-1
CDR3 protein: CASSAGGRDTQYF; clone size: NA; CDR3 length: 13; V gene: TRBV2; J gene: TRBJ2-3
CDR3 protein: CSAEDPGQGAYGYTF; clone size: few; CDR3 length: 15; V gene: TRBV20-1; J gene: TRBJ1-2
CDR3 protein: CASSYPTGTGGTEAFF; clone size: few; CDR3 length: 16; V gene: TRBV6-5; J gene: TRBJ1-1
CDR3 protein: CASSLVVGTVYEQYF; clone size: NA; CDR3 length: 15; V gene: TRBV5-5; J gene: TRBJ2-7
CDR3 protein: CASRQGGAATYNEQFF; clone size: many; CDR3 length: 16; V gene: TRBV28; J gene: TRBJ2-1
CDR3 protein: CSADLSDTQYF; clone size: many; CDR3 length: 11; V gene: TRBV20-1; J gene: TRBJ2-3
CDR3 protein: CSARAPGTTEAFF; clone size: few; CDR3 length: 13; V gene: TRBV20-1; J gene: TRBJ1-1
CDR3 protein: CASSLPTKEQYF; clone size: NA; CDR3 length: 12; V gene: TRBV28; J gene: TRBJ2-7
CDR3 protein: CASSLQGPTRSTDTQYF; clone size: many; CDR3 length: 17; V gene: TRBV12-3/TRBV12-4; J gene: TRBJ2-3
CDR3 protein: CASSTGLAGAGDTQYF; clone size: NA; CDR3 length: 16; V gene: TRBV28; J gene: TRBJ2-3
CDR3 protein: CAISERGDQETQYF; clone size: NA; CDR3 length: 14; V gene: TRBV10-3; J gene: TRBJ2-5
CDR3 protein: CASSPGPPTGELFF; clone size: few; CDR3 length: 14; V gene: TRBV7-3; J gene: TRBJ2-2
CDR3 protein: CSVAGGRGTDTQYF; clone size: few; CDR3 length: 14; V gene: TRBV29-1; J gene: TRBJ2-3
CDR3 protein: CASSLELGADEQFF; clone size: NA; CDR3 length: 14; V gene: TRBV7-2; J gene: TRBJ2-1
CDR3 protein: CASSPELGGTQYF; clone size: many; CDR3 length: 13; V gene: TRBV28; J gene: TRBJ2-3
CDR3 protein: CASSTSGGTNTGELFF; clone size: NA; CDR3 length: 16; V gene: TRBV12-3/TRBV12-4; J gene: TRBJ2-2